Listed below are T cell receptor beta chains from one sample, sequenced in a study of immune evolution from preneoplasia to lung adenocarcinoma. The repertoire was sequenced with immunoSEQ multiplex PCR; TCRdb's copy has only in-frame clones and lacks some. Of about 11,000 clones listed, just over 85% are singletons. The source material was FFPE invasive lung adenocarcinoma tissue. These receptors were obtained from a person between 70 and 80 years old with invasive lung adenocarcinoma. CDR3s include the opening cysteine and the closing phenylalanine or tryptophan. D genes are given only for firm matches. A clone size is listed for some rows: how often the clone was seen (once, few, many), or a class if it is expanded.

abundance	v_gene	j_gene	d_gene	CDR3nt	CDR3aa
-	TRBV6-4	TRBJ1-1	TRBD1	TGTGCCAGCAGTGAAGGACAGGGGAACACTGAAGCTTTCTTT	CASSEGQGNTEAFF
-	TRBV5-8	TRBJ2-1	TRBD2	TGTGCCAGCAGCCCGTGGGTGGGACTAGCGAGTGAGCAGTTCTTC	CASSPWVGLASEQFF
once	TRBV28	TRBJ1-1	-	TGTGCCAGCAGTTTCCTGAGGAGGGCGCGGGGCACTGAAGCTTTCTTT	CASSFLRRARGTEAFF
-	TRBV29-1	TRBJ1-1	-	TGCAGCGTTGGAAAGACAGGGAACACTGAAGCTTTCTTT	CSVGKTGNTEAFF
-	TRBV19	TRBJ1-1	TRBD1	TGTGCCAGTAGTACTGACAGGGCGTCCACTGAAGCTTTCTTT	CASSTDRASTEAFF
-	TRBV19	TRBJ1-3	TRBD1	TGTGCCAGTAGCCGAGGACAGGGCTCTGGAAATACCATATATTTT	CASSRGQGSGNTIYF
-	TRBV28	TRBJ1-3	-	TGTGCCAGCAGGAAGCGGGAGAGTGGAAACACCATATATTTT	CASRKRESGNTIYF
-	TRBV5-8	TRBJ1-1	-	TGTGCCAGCGGGACGGATAACGCTGAAGCTTTCTTT	CASGTDNAEAFF
-	TRBV10-1	TRBJ1-1	TRBD1	TGCGCCAGCCCAACGGGCAGGGGGGAACTGAACACTGAAGCTTTCTTT	CASPTGRGELNTEAFF
-	TRBV30	TRBJ1-2	-	TGTGCCTGGAGCGGAACCAGGCTTGGAGTTGGGTATGGCTACACCTTC	CAWSGTRLGVGYGYTF
-	TRBV18	TRBJ1-4	-	TGTGCCAGCTCATCCCGACAGACGGGCGAAAAACTGTTTTTT	CASSSRQTGEKLFF
few	TRBV12-5	TRBJ2-2	TRBD1	TGTGCTAAGGCCCGGGACAGGGGGCGGAGCGGGGAGCTGTTTTTT	CAKARDRGRSGELFF
-	TRBV15	TRBJ2-6	TRBD1	TGTGCCACCAGCCCGACAGGGGACATCTCTGGGGCCAACGTCCTGACTTTC	CATSPTGDISGANVLTF
-	TRBV6-6	TRBJ1-2	-	TGTGCCAGCAGTTACGGGGTTTCCTATGGCTACACCTTC	CASSYGVSYGYTF
-	TRBV28	TRBJ2-3	-	TGTGCCAGCCTCAGTTCTAGCACAGATACGCAGTATTTT	CASLSSSTDTQYF
-	TRBV29-1	TRBJ1-2	-	TGCAGCGTCCCCACACCCCCTGGGAGGGGTAACTATGGCTACACCTTC	CSVPTPPGRGNYGYTF
once	TRBV7-9	TRBJ2-3	-	TGTGCCAGCAGCTTATGGGGGGCGGGCGGCACAGATACGCAGTATTTT	CASSLWGAGGTDTQYF
-	TRBV28	TRBJ2-7	-	TGTGCCAGCAGTTTCGGCCTAGCTTACGAGCAGTACTTC	CASSFGLAYEQYF
few	TRBV7-9	TRBJ2-3	-	TGTGCCAGCAGCTTAGGTCTCGGGAGAACGACAGATACGCAGTATTTT	CASSLGLGRTTDTQYF
few	TRBV28	TRBJ2-2	-	TGTGCCAGCAGTTTTGTAACAGATTCGAACACCGGGGAGCTGTTTTTT	CASSFVTDSNTGELFF
-	TRBV7-3	TRBJ2-7	TRBD2	TGTGCCAGCAGCTTTCGGGCGGGGGGGCCTTACGAGCAGTACTTC	CASSFRAGGPYEQYF
-	TRBV5-1	TRBJ1-4	-	TGCGCCAGCAGCCGTGGCGGGCTGGCCTTAGGGGAAAAACTGTTTTTT	CASSRGGLALGEKLFF
-	TRBV25-1	TRBJ1-3	TRBD1	TGTGCCAGCAGTGACTACGGGACAGCTGGAAACACCATATATTTT	CASSDYGTAGNTIYF
-	TRBV28	TRBJ1-2	-	TGTGCCAGCAGTTCATCCAGGGCGGTCCTTTGGTATGGCTACACCTTC	CASSSSRAVLWYGYTF
-	TRBV2	TRBJ2-5	-	TGTGCCAGCAGCCCCCGGGGGGCGCAGCAAGAGACCCAGTACTTC	CASSPRGAQQETQYF
-	TRBV30	TRBJ1-5	-	TGTGCCTGGAAACAGGGAGGGAGCAATCAGCCCCAGCATTTT	CAWKQGGSNQPQHF
-	TRBV29-1	TRBJ2-7	TRBD2	TGCAGCAATAGCGCGGGACTAGCGGGAATATACGAGCAGTACTTC	CSNSAGLAGIYEQYF
-	TRBV2	TRBJ2-1	-	TGTGCCAGCAGACAGGGAGTGGGTAATGAGCAGTTCTTC	CASRQGVGNEQFF
-	TRBV7-9	TRBJ1-4	-	TGTGCCAGCAGCTTCGCGGGTTCTAATGAAAAACTGTTTTTT	CASSFAGSNEKLFF
-	TRBV28	TRBJ1-3	-	TGTGGTGGGCTATCTGGAAACACCATATATTTT	CGGLSGNTIYF
-	TRBV28	TRBJ2-2	-	TGTGCCAGCAGGCCGACAACCTGGGGTGGACGGGACCTCACCGGGGAGCTGTTTTTT	CASRPTTWGGRDLTGELFF
-	TRBV28	TRBJ2-3	-	TGTGCCAGCAGTTTAGGGGCAGATACGCAGTATTTT	CASSLGADTQYF
once	TRBV28	TRBJ2-3	TRBD2	TGTGCCAGCAGTTTCGGAAGCGGGGGGAACACAGATACGCAGTATTTT	CASSFGSGGNTDTQYF
-	TRBV7-9	TRBJ1-1	-	TGTGCCAGCAGCCCCCCTTATTTCACTGAAGCTTTCTTT	CASSPPYFTEAFF
-	TRBV2	TRBJ2-3	-	TGTGCCAGCAGGCGGGACAGCAACACAGATACGCAGTATTTT	CASRRDSNTDTQYF
-	TRBV18	TRBJ1-2	-	TGTGCCAGCTCACCACCGCAAAGTAAGGGCTACACCTTC	CASSPPQSKGYTF
once	TRBV12-5	TRBJ1-5	-	TGTGCTAGTGGGACAAATCAGCCCCAGCATTTT	CASGTNQPQHF
-	TRBV5-3	TRBJ2-3	TRBD2	TGTGCCAGAAATAATAGCGGGATGACAGATACGCAGTATTTT	CARNNSGMTDTQYF
-	TRBV5-1	TRBJ1-5	-	TGCGCCAGCAGCTTGGAATCGACAGATCAGCCCCAGCATTTT	CASSLESTDQPQHF
-	TRBV27	TRBJ2-2	-	TGTGCCAGCAGGGTACGAGGGGTGGATAGGCGGGGGGAGCTGTTTTTT	CASRVRGVDRRGELFF
-	TRBV6-5	TRBJ1-1	-	TGTGCCAGCAGCCCCCCTCGGAACACTGAAGCTTTCTTT	CASSPPRNTEAFF
-	TRBV29-1	TRBJ2-2	-	TGCAGCGTTGAAAGAGCTGGGGTTGACACCGGGGAGCTGTTTTTT	CSVERAGVDTGELFF
-	TRBV6-6	TRBJ2-7	TRBD2	TGTGCCAGCAGTTACCCGCCTTGGACTAGCCGCGGCGAGCAGTACTTC	CASSYPPWTSRGEQYF
-	TRBV19	TRBJ1-5	-	TGTGCCAGTAGTATAGGAGTGGTGCAGCATTTT	CASSIGVVQHF
-	TRBV5-1	TRBJ2-3	-	TGCGCCAGCAGCCTCGGGAGCACAGATACGCAGTATTTT	CASSLGSTDTQYF
-	TRBV6-5	TRBJ2-1	TRBD1	TGTGCCAGCAGCCCGACAGGGCCCCACAATGAGCAGTTCTTC	CASSPTGPHNEQFF
-	TRBV28	TRBJ2-2	-	TGTGCCAGCGCCGTATTAAACACCGGGGAGCTGTTTTTT	CASAVLNTGELFF